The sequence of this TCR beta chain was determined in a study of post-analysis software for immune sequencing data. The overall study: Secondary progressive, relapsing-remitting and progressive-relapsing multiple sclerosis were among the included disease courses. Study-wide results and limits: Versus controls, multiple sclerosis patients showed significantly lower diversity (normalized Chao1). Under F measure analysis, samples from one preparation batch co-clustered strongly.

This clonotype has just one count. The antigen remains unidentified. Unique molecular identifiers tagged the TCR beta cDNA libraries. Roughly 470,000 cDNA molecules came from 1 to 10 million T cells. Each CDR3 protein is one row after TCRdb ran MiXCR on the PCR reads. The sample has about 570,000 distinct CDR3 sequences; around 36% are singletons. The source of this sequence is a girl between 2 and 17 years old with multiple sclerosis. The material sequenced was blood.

CDR3 coding DNA: TGCGCCAGCAGCTTTGGGGTACATAGCAATCAGCCCCAGCATTTT. Translated: CASSFGVHSNQPQHF. The chain couples TRBV5-1 to TRBJ1-5; D is ambiguous. V lost 2 bases and J 0 bases, leaving 9 bases between the germline ends. This CDR3 comprises 15 residues. The germline gives CDR1 SGHRS, CDR2 YFSETQ.